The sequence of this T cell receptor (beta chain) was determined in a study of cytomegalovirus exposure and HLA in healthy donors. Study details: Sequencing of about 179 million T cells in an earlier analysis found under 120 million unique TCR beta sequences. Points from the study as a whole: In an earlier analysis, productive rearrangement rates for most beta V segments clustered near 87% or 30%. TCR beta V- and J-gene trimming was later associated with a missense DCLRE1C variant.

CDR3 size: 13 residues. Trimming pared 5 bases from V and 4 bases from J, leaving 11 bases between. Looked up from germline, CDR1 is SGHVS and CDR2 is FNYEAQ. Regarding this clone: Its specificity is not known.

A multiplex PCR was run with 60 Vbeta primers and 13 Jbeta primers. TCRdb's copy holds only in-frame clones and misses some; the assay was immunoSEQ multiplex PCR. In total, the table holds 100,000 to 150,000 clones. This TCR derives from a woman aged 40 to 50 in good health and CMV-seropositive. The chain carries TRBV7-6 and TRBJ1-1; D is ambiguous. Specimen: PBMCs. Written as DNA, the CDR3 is TGTGCCAGCAGCCCCTTATCGAGCACTGAAGCTTTCTTT. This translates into CASSPLSSTEAFF.